Below, 3 T cell receptor beta chains from the same sample are listed, as sequenced in a study of T cell changes during pregnancy in multiple sclerosis. The data were produced by immunoSEQ multiplex PCR, yet TCRdb's version contains in-frame clones alone and is incomplete. The sample has about 93,000 clones, 85% to 95% seen once. The material was peripheral blood, obtained before pregnancy. The origin of the receptors is a female donor with multiple sclerosis, enrolled in a pregnancy study.

This clone was seen a few times. The V gene is TRBV7-2, the J gene TRBJ1-2; D gene unclear. The length of the CDR3 is 13 residues. Germline V gene sequence: CDR1 SGHTA, CDR2 FQGNSA. Trimming pared 4 bases from V and 4 bases from J, leaving 10 bases between. CDR3 in DNA: TGTGCCAGCAGCTCCTTAGGGAGCTATGGCTACACCTTC. As protein: CASSSLGSYGYTF.

The chain uses TRBV7-2 and TRBJ2-3, with TRBD2 matching over 11 bases. The CDR3 is 16 residues long. CDR1 is SGHTA, CDR2 FQGNSA, per germline. The V segment lost 3 bases and the J segment 4 bases; nucleotides outside the gene matches: 6. CDR3 region: CASSLGLAGGADTQYF. CDR3 sequence (DNA): TGTGCCAGCAGCTTGGGTCTAGCGGGGGGCGCAGATACGCAGTATTTT.

The V and J genes are TRBV7-6 and TRBJ2-1; 11 nucleotides agree with TRBD2. There are 16 residues in the CDR3. J gave up 6 bases and V 7 bases, and 11 bases lay outside the gene matches. The germline V gene has CDR1 SGHVS and CDR2 FNYEAQ. The CDR3 coding sequence is TGTGCCAGCACCAGTCAGACTAGCGGGGTTGCCAATGAGCAGTTCTTC. It translates to CASTSQTSGVANEQFF. The whole variable domain, filled in from reference TRBV7-6 and TRBJ2-1, reads GAGVSQSPRYKVTKRGQDVALRCDPISGHVSLYWYRQALGQGPEFLTYFNYEAQQDKSGLPNDRFSAERPEGSISTLTIQRTEQRDSAMYRCASTSQTSGVANEQFFGPGTRLTVL.